This section outlines one TCR beta chain sequence together with its context. As yet, its antigen is unknown. This sample is drawn from a study of T-cell reconstitution after alpha-beta-depleted transplantation in children. Findings and limits, study-wide: Reportedly, only several hundred clones from non-depleted graft cells drove alpha-beta T-cell counts at about two months.

Germline values: CDR1 MNHEY, CDR2 SVGAGI. This CDR3 has 15 residues. V was trimmed by 2 bases and J by 0 bases, leaving 11 bases between them. Unique molecular identifiers were incorporated into the prepared TCRbeta library. From the PCR reads, TCRdb called clonotypes with MiXCR, one entry per CDR3 protein. The data show around 450,000 distinct CDR3 sequences, roughly 16% seen once. The source material was PBMCs, mostly from graft donor cells, sampled 360 days after TCRalphabeta/CD19-depleted stem cell transplant. The V gene is TRBV6-5, the J gene TRBJ2-7; weak D call: TRBD1 (5 bases). This TCR was sampled from a boy under two years old who had a stem cell transplant for Wiskott-Aldrich syndrome, so the T cells may come from the graft donor. The CDR3 region has the DNA TGTGCCAGCAGTTACAAAGGGGAACACTCCTACGAGCAGTACTTC. Protein: CASSYKGEHSYEQYF.